A selection of T cell receptor beta chains follows, all from one sample in a study of blood T cell repertoires in COVID-19. The method was immunoSEQ multiplex PCR; TCRdb's version includes in-frame clones alone and lacks a portion of them. There are about 430,000 clones in the sample; roughly 88% occur only once, and around 1.5% lies in the top ten. Sequenced material: PBMCs or T cells enriched from blood (not recorded which). These TCRs come from a woman aged 18-29 years who had been exposed to COVID-19. CDR3s include the opening cysteine and the closing phenylalanine or tryptophan. Some rows mark clone size as missing; the rest say once, few, many or name a class of expanded clone.

size | V | CDR3
- | TRBV27 | CASSPSLYPYEQYF
once | TRBV9 | CASSSGTGGNQPQHF
- | TRBV23-1 | CASSPRSQGNGYTF
- | TRBV4-1 | CASSQELADTQYF
- | TRBV27 | CASSYRLDYNEQFF
- | TRBV7-3 | CASSELAGGFNEQFF
- | TRBV7-6 | CASSLSGRADEQFF
- | TRBV28 | CASILDRADEKLFF
- | TRBV19 | CASSIVLAGPYEQYF
- | TRBV24-1 | CATSDFLVAGDTGELFF
once | TRBV29-1 | CSVGQGMRDTEAFF
once | TRBV27 | CASRARYYGYTF
few | TRBV7-3 | CASSSFPGQGTGELFF
- | TRBV27 | CASSLDRTSYNSPLHF
- | TRBV24-1 | CATSRGTGNYGYTF
- | TRBV19 | CASSIAVEGEQFF
- | TRBV5-4 | CASSPGQGTEKLFF
- | TRBV11-2 | CASSPPPSKTYEQYF
- | TRBV19 | CASSIAVRGMYEQYF
- | TRBV5-1 | CASSGGLAGAGTLAKNIQYF
- | TRBV28 | CASSLGRVNTEAFF
- | TRBV7-6 | CASSLARGLDTEAFF
- | TRBV28 | CASRPGTSDSYEQYF
once | TRBV6-5 | CASSYSGRSYTF
- | TRBV18 | CASSPRRQGRGNTGELFF
- | TRBV5-1 | CASSFQREAYNEQFF
- | TRBV25-1 | CASSESGTGSYRSYEQYF
few | TRBV7-2 | CASSSSSGSWNEQYF
few | TRBV14 | CASSQLAGGQETQYF
- | TRBV18 | CASSPSTQAHEQYF
once | TRBV7-2 | CASSPTGGEAYGYTF
- | TRBV28 | CASSFGQGRTDTQYF
- | TRBV6-5 | CASSYLDRVHEQYF
- | TRBV5-6 | CASSLVSSGYEKLFF
once | TRBV11-1 | CASSFGLGGYEQYF
- | TRBV5-1 | CASSLGLAGENYEQYF
- | TRBV9 | CASSYRGLGNQPQHF
- | TRBV13 | CASSASQGAYGYTF
- | TRBV27 | CASSSTGPPNNSPLHF
once | TRBV3-1/TRBV3-2 | CASRHGGGSMETQYF
few | TRBV28 | CASSFSTGNYGYTF
- | TRBV4-3 | CASSQEGGQGRLGEQFF
- | TRBV4-2 | CASSQDFDSLRPQHF
- | TRBV2 | CASSQGTGLFYGYTF
once | TRBV2 | CASSGRGQGSYEQYF
- | TRBV7-9 | CASSLGQIYGYTF
- | TRBV15 | CATSRRSNQPQHF